The next 26 T cell receptor beta chains were all read from a single sample in a study of response to subunit inactivated influenza vaccine. MiXCR, applied by TCRdb to the RT-PCR reads, yields one record per CDR3 protein. The repertoire holds roughly 500,000 distinct CDR3 sequences, with more than 15% as singletons. The input for sequencing was CD4+ T cells sorted from PBMCs, taken around 25 months after vaccination. The receptors stem from a man in his fifties or sixties who received an inactivated influenza vaccine.

Comment on this clonotype: A much larger clone differs from this one at a single base, so this may be a read error. The V and J genes are TRBV5-1 and TRBJ1-2; D unresolved. The V and J ends lost 0 bases and 8 bases respectively, with 14 bases between them. Germline V gene sequence: CDR1 SGHRS, CDR2 YFSETQ. The CDR3 is 14 amino acids. This CDR3 is CASSLELATGGYTF. DNA of the CDR3: TGCGCCAGCAGCTTGGAGCTGGCAACGGGAGGCTACACCTTC. Full variable domain (outside the CDR3, taken from reference TRBV5-1 and TRBJ1-2): KAGVTQTPRYLIKTRGQQVTLSCSPISGHRSVSWYQQTPGQGLQFLFEYFSETQRNKGNFPGRFSGRQFSNSRSEMNVSTLELGDSALYLCASSLELATGGYTFGSGTRLTVV.

The V call is TRBV29-1, the J call TRBJ1-2; 11 bases fit TRBD1. Unmatched junction bases numbered 4, after V lost 4 bases and J lost 3 bases. Germline V gives CDR1 SQVTM, CDR2 ANQGSEA. The CDR3 covers 14 residues. This CDR3 reads CSVGPGQGDYGYTF. The CDR3 bases are TGCAGCGTTGGCCCGGGACAGGGGGACTATGGCTACACCTTC.

The gene calls are TRBV6-2 or TRBV6-3 and TRBJ2-2, with 8 bases that match TRBD1. This CDR3 comprises 14 residues. The ends lost 7 bases at V and 6 bases at J; junction bases unmatched: 7. Germline V gene data show CDR1 as MNHEY and CDR2 as SVGEGT. The CDR3 reads CASKRTGNAGELFF. The CDR3 nucleotides read TGTGCCAGCAAACGGACAGGGAATGCCGGGGAGCTGTTTTTT.

The V gene is TRBV12-3 or TRBV12-4, the J gene TRBJ2-5; D perhaps matches TRBD2 (5 bases). V was trimmed by 5 bases and J by 5 bases, leaving 12 bases between them. The CDR3 is 13 residues long. CDR3 bases: TGTGCCAGCAGTGACTACATGGGGGAGACCCAGTACTTC. Protein: CASSDYMGETQYF.

The rearrangement links TRBV28 to TRBJ2-1, with 10 bases that match TRBD2. The J call is uncertain, as TRBJ2-7 better fits the DNA end. This CDR3 is 16 amino acids long. Germline CDR1 reads MDHEN; CDR2 reads SYDVKM. CDR3 coding DNA: TGTGCCAGCAGCCCTTCAGCGGGAGGGCAGGGTAATGAGCAGTACTTC. It codes for CASSPSAGGQGNEQYF.

The J gene is TRBJ2-2, the V gene TRBV5-1; maybe TRBD1 (6 bases). This CDR3 contains 15 residues. The V gene's germline CDR1 is SGHRS and CDR2 YFSETQ. V lost 4 bases and J 1 base, leaving 11 bases between the germline ends. The CDR3, as DNA: TGCGCCAGCAGCCCCTGGGGGCAGAACACCGGGGAGCTGTTTTTT. It specifies CASSPWGQNTGELFF. Drawing the rest from reference TRBV5-1 and TRBJ2-2, the complete variable domain is KAGVTQTPRYLIKTRGQQVTLSCSPISGHRSVSWYQQTPGQGLQFLFEYFSETQRNKGNFPGRFSGRQFSNSRSEMNVSTLELGDSALYLCASSPWGQNTGELFFGEGSRLTVL.

This clonotype was picked up a small number of times. V and J are TRBV5-6 and TRBJ2-5; D remains ambiguous. CDR3 length: 11 residues. Trimming left V 4 bases short and J 9 bases short, with 10 bases between. Germline loops: CDR1 SGHDT, CDR2 YYEEEE. In DNA form, the CDR3 reads TGTGCCAGCAGCGTTGACTCGGCCCAGTACTTC. This sequence encodes CASSVDSAQYF.

This clonotype was seen a few times. This chain joins TRBV7-2 and TRBJ2-1, with TRBD2 matching over 12 bases. V shed 6 bases, J shed 10 bases, and the junction held 13 bases outside the gene matches. The germline V gene encodes CDR1 SGHTA and CDR2 FQGNSA. This CDR3 region has 16 residues. The CDR3 nucleotides read TGTGCCAGCAGTCCCACCTCTAGCGGGGGGGCCGGGGAGCAGTTCTTC. Translating it yields CASSPTSSGGAGEQFF.

The rearrangement joins TRBV9 to TRBJ2-1, with 8 bases lining up with TRBD2. The J segment lost 2 bases and the V segment lost 0 bases, leaving 25 bases of the junction unmatched. This CDR3 has 23 amino acids. CDR1 and CDR2 (germline): SGDLS, YYNGEE. The CDR3 DNA reads TGTGCCAGCAGCGTAGCTCTCCCTCAGGCGTCGATTCTACGGGAGGGCACCTACAATGAGCAGTTCTTC. Protein sequence: CASSVALPQASILREGTYNEQFF.

V and J are TRBV6-4 and TRBJ2-4; D gene unclear. This CDR3 has 13 amino acids. Germline CDR1 MRHNA, CDR2 SNTAGT. V lost 9 bases to trimming and J lost 5 bases, with 14 bases between them. CDR3 sequence (DNA): TGTGCCAGGGAAGCAGTGGCCGAAAACATTCAGTACTTC. Translating gives CAREAVAENIQYF.

This clonotype was picked up many times. This rearrangement joins TRBV3-1 to TRBJ2-7, with D possibly matching TRBD2 (5 bases). The germline CDR1 and CDR2 sequences are LGHDT and YNNKEL (reference sequence). Trimming pared 4 bases from V and 7 bases from J, leaving 17 bases between. This CDR3 is 14 amino acids long. The CDR3, as DNA: TGTGCCAGCAGCCCACAACCCTCTACTAGAGAGCAGTACTTC. The encoded protein is CASSPQPSTREQYF.

This sequence joins TRBV7-2 and TRBJ2-7; a possible D gene is TRBD1 (7 bases). CDR3 size: 14 residues. Germline loops: CDR1 SGHTA, CDR2 FQGNSA. V was trimmed by 5 bases and J by 4 bases, leaving 15 bases between them. In DNA, the CDR3 is TGTGCCAGCAGCCTTCAGGGGGGTGGTTACGAGCAGTACTTC. Translation gives CASSLQGGGYEQYF.

This clonotype turned up a few times. V gene TRBV7-9 combines with J gene TRBJ2-7, with TRBD2 as a possible D gene (6 bases). V shed 4 bases and J shed 3 bases, with 13 bases lying between them. Germline CDR1 reads SEHNR; CDR2 reads FQNEAQ (reference sequence). The CDR3 runs to 14 residues. CDR3 DNA sequence: TGTGCCAGCAGCTCCTGGACTAACCTCTACGAGCAGTACTTC. Protein product: CASSSWTNLYEQYF. Filled out from reference TRBV7-9 and TRBJ2-7, the complete variable domain reads DTGVSQNPRHKITKRGQNVTFRCDPISEHNRLYWYRQTLGQGPEFLTYFQNEAQLEKSRLLSDRFSAERPKGSFSTLEIQRTEQGDSAMYLCASSSWTNLYEQYFGPGTRLTVT.

The gene calls are TRBV28 and TRBJ2-3; D remains unclear. Trimming pared 8 bases from V and 0 bases from J, leaving 3 bases between. This CDR3 is built from 11 residues. Germline loops: CDR1 MDHEN, CDR2 SYDVKM. The CDR3 here is CASYSTDTQYF. CDR3 sequence (DNA): TGTGCCAGCTATAGCACAGATACGCAGTATTTT.

The J gene is TRBJ2-3, the V gene TRBV20-1; 10 bases agree with TRBD2. Germline CDR1 is DFQATT and CDR2 is SNEGSKA (reference sequence). This CDR3 is 16 amino acids long. Trimming cost V 1 base and J 2 bases; bases outside gene matches: 6. The CDR3 spells CSARGLAGVFTDTQYF. CDR3 coding DNA: TGCAGTGCTAGAGGACTAGCGGGCGTTTTCACAGATACGCAGTATTTT.

With respect to this clonotype: An end of the junction differs from the germline gene, which may be a read error. V and J are TRBV7-2 and TRBJ1-1; the D is unclear. CDR1 SGHTA and CDR2 FQGNSA come from the germline V gene. There are 15 residues in the CDR3. The CDR3 loop reads CASSETHDGNTEAFF. The CDR3 bases are TGTGCCAGCAGCGAGACTCATGATGGGAACACTGAGGCTTTCTTT.

The genes are TRBV12-3 or TRBV12-4 and TRBJ2-3; TRBD2 might be the D (5 bases). The V end was cut by 1 base, the J end by 13 bases, with 9 bases between. The CDR3 length is 11 residues. For the CDR3, the DNA is TGTGCCAGCAGTTTAGAGACGAGGGAGTATTTT. Its protein is CASSLETREYF.

This clonotype turned up a few times. This chain links TRBV12-3 or TRBV12-4 with TRBJ2-2; D remains unclear. The CDR3 covers 13 residues. V was cut by 6 bases and J by 5 bases, with 10 bases left in between. The CDR3: CASSNYRTGELFF. The DNA for the CDR3 is TGTGCCAGCAGCAACTACCGTACCGGGGAGCTGTTTTTT.

This chain joins TRBV7-9 and TRBJ1-1, with TRBD1 identical over 11 bases. Germline-derived CDR1 and CDR2 are SEHNR and FQNEAQ (reference sequence). The J segment lost 3 bases and the V segment lost 6 bases, leaving 6 bases of the junction unmatched. The CDR3 has 15 residues. The CDR3 coding sequence is TGTGCCAGCAGACACGGGACAGGGGGGGACACTGAAGCTTTCTTT. Its protein product is CASRHGTGGDTEAFF.

The sample holds a few counts of this clonotype. The chain couples TRBV6-1 to TRBJ1-1; 10 positions match TRBD1. The CDR3 has 13 residues. Germline values: CDR1 MNHNS, CDR2 SASEGT. Trimming removed 8 bases from V and 11 bases from J; junction bases left unmatched: 11. CDR3 loop: CASRGTGEIRAFF. The CDR3 DNA is TGTGCCAGCCGCGGGACAGGGGAGATTCGTGCTTTCTTT.

This clonotype appeared a few times. The rearrangement links TRBV11-2 to TRBJ2-4, with 10 positions matching TRBD1. The V and J ends lost 3 bases and 1 base, in that order; junction bases with no gene match: 18. The CDR3 extends over 21 amino acids. Germline loops: CDR1 SGHAT, CDR2 FQNNGV. CDR3 region: CASSFLAGTGVLLGAKNIQYF. CDR3 coding DNA: TGTGCCAGCAGCTTTCTTGCCGGGACAGGGGTCCTTCTTGGTGCCAAAAACATTCAGTACTTC.

The CDR3 DNA sequence: TGTGCCAGCAGTTTCCGCGGGCTGTCGGGCGAGCAGTACTTC. This sequence encodes CASSFRGLSGEQYF. The chain recombines TRBV28 with TRBJ2-7; tentative D call: TRBD2 (5 bases). With 3 bases removed from V and 6 bases from J, the gap between germline ends came to 15 bases. Germline lookup yields CDR1 MDHEN and CDR2 SYDVKM. This CDR3 has 14 amino acids.

This clonotype has a handful of counts. The chain couples TRBV20-1 to TRBJ2-3, with TRBD2 identical over 12 bases. CDR3 length: 18 residues. With V trimmed by 5 bases and J by 2 bases, 14 bases remained unmatched. Germline CDR1 and CDR2: DFQATT and SNEGSKA (reference sequence). For the CDR3, the DNA is TGCAGTGCTCGAAGACTAGCGGGAGCTAGCACGAACACAGATACGCAGTATTTT. This codes for CSARRLAGASTNTDTQYF.

The V gene is TRBV12-3 or TRBV12-4, the J gene TRBJ1-1; D might be TRBD1 (5 bases). The V end was cut by 4 bases, the J end by 6 bases, with 15 bases between. This CDR3 has 14 residues. CDR3: CASSSTAQRAEAFF. The CDR3 region has the DNA TGTGCCAGCAGTTCGACAGCTCAAAGGGCTGAAGCTTTCTTT.

CDR3 loop: CASSQSSGPYGYTF. The DNA for the CDR3 is TGCGCCAGCAGCCAGAGCTCCGGCCCCTATGGCTACACCTTC. J is TRBJ1-2 and V is TRBV4-1; D gene uncertain. V was cut by 3 bases and J by 4 bases, with 12 bases left in between. This CDR3 contains 14 residues. Germline loops: CDR1 MGHRA, CDR2 YSYEKL.

The chain employs TRBV13 and TRBJ2-1; D not resolved. This CDR3 contains 12 residues. The germline gives CDR1 PRHDT, CDR2 FYEKMQ (reference sequence). V was trimmed by 2 bases and J by 11 bases, leaving 10 bases between them. CDR3: CASSLIRNKQFF. The CDR3 DNA reads TGTGCCAGCAGCTTAATCCGGAACAAGCAGTTCTTC.